This TCR beta chain was obtained from a study of blood T cell repertoires in COVID-19. Study summary: COVID-19 samples collected from the United States, Italy and Spain covered acute and convalescent phases.

Source study methods: Reference gene primers were amplified, and this amplification served to estimate nucleated cell counts. TCRdb's table, derived via immunoSEQ multiplex PCR, lists solely in-frame clones and lacks some. The D gene and trimming were derived from the DNA, and the V and J assignments and clone size from that table. The sample records 350,000 to 400,000 clones, 88% being singletons. Between the trimmed V and J ends, which lost 0 bases and 4 bases, there was a span of 6 bases. The length of the CDR3 is 13 residues. Germline CDR1 is MNHNY and CDR2 is SVGAGI (reference sequence). Participants, about 18 to 90 years old, spanned some 23 US areas. Participant-given clinical history determined each cohort assignment.

The V gene is TRBV6-6, the J gene TRBJ1-2; a possible D gene is TRBD1 (5 bases). This clonotype originated in a woman aged 25 to 45 with acute COVID-19. Sequencing was performed on PBMCs or T cells enriched from blood (not recorded which). The CDR3 loop is CASSYSDSYGYTF. CDR3 in DNA: TGTGCCAGCAGTTACTCCGACAGCTATGGCTACACCTTC.